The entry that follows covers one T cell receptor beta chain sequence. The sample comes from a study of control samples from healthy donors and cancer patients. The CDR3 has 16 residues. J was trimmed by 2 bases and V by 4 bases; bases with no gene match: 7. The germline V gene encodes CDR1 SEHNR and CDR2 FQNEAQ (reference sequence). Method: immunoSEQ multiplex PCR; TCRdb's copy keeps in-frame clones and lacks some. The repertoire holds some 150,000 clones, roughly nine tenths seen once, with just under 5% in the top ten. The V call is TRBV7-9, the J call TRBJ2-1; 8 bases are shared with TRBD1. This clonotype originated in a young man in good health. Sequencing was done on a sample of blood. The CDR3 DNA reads TGTGCCAGCAGCTACCCGGACAGGGACCCCTACAATGAGCAGTTCTTC. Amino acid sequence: CASSYPDRDPYNEQFF. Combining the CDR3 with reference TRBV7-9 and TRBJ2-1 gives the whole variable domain DTGVSQNPRHKITKRGQNVTFRCDPISEHNRLYWYRQTLGQGPEFLTYFQNEAQLEKSRLLSDRFSAERPKGSFSTLEIQRTEQGDSAMYLCASSYPDRDPYNEQFFGPGTRLTVL.